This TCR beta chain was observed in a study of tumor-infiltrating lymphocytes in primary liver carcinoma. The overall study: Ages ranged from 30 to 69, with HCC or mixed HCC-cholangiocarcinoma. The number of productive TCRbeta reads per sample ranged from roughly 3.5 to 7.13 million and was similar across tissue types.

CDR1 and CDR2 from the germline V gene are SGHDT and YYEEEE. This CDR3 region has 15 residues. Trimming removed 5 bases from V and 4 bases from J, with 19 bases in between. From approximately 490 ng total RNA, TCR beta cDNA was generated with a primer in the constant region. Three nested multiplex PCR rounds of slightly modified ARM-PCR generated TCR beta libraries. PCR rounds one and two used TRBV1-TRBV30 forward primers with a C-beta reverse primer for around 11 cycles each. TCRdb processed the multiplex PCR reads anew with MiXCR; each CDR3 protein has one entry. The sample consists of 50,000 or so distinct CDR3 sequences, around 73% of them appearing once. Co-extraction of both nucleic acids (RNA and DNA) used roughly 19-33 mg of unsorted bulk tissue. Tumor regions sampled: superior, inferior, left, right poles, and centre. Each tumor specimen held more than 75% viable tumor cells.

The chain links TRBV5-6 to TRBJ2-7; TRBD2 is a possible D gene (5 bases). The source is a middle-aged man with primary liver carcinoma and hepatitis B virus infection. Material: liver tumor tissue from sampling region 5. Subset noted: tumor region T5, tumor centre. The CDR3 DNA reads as TGTGCCAGCAGTTTGTTTGGGGAGTTTAGTTACGAGCAGTACTTC. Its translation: CASSLFGEFSYEQYF. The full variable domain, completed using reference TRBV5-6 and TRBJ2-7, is DAGVTQSPTHLIKTRGQQVTLRCSPKSGHDTVSWYQQALGQGPQFIFQYYEEEERQRGNFPDRFSGHQFPNYSSELNVNALLLGDSALYLCASSLFGEFSYEQYFGPGTRLTVT.